This T cell receptor (beta chain) is from a study of human T cells and chemical hapten exposure. Overall study: Patch tests put 0.01% DPC on the upper back, read at 6 days.

TCRdb itself ran the RACE reads through MiXCR, one entry per CDR3 protein. The table lists around 300,000 distinct CDR3 sequences, 4.5% to 5.5% of them singletons. The time point was: pre-sensitization, week 0. Treatment given: therapeutic diphenylcyclopropenone sensitization with weekly scalp DPC. The authors extracted total RNA from unfractionated whole blood. The V end was cut by 1 base, the J end by 3 bases, with 13 bases between. This CDR3 has 15 residues. J is TRBJ2-7 and V is TRBV12-3 or TRBV12-4; tentatively, D is TRBD1 (5 bases). The TCR was taken from a woman under 30 with alopecia areata. Some clones in this sample may be carry-over from other donors' samples. The sample in question was whole blood, obtained in connection with sensitization to the hapten diphenylcyclopropenone (DPC). CDR3 DNA sequence: TGTGCCAGCAGTTTAGGGCCCCAAGGGGACTACGAGCAGTACTTC. Its protein product is CASSLGPQGDYEQYF.